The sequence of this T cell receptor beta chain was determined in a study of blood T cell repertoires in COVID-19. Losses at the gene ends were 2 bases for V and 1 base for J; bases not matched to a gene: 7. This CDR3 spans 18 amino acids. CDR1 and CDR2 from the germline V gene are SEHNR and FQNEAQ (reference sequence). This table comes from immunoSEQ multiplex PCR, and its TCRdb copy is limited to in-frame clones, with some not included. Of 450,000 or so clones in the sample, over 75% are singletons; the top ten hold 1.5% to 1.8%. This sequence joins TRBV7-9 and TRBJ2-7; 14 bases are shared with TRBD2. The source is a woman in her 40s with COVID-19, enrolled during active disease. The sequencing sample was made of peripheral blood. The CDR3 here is CASSLRRLAGGRSYEQYF. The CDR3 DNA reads TGTGCCAGCAGCTTAAGGAGACTAGCGGGAGGGAGGTCCTACGAGCAGTACTTC.